This T cell receptor (beta chain) was sequenced during a study of beta chain features in type 1 diabetes. Whole-study context: All samples yielded some 100,000,000 examined sorted cells.

This clone turned up a few times. Expressed TCRB transcripts were sequenced, since all the RNA that had been isolated was reverse transcribed. The assay was immunoSEQ multiplex PCR, and TCRdb's table has in-frame clones only and misses some. In the table there are 200,000 to 300,000 clones, 27% of which are singletons. The CDR3 covers 14 residues. V lost 3 bases and J 4 bases, leaving 10 bases between the germline ends. CDR1 and CDR2 (germline): SGHRS, YFSETQ. Purities over 98% were achieved in all sorted populations. The origin of this receptor is a man aged 30 to 45 in good health. The sequenced material came from central memory CD4+ T cells from blood. The gene calls are TRBV5-1 and TRBJ2-2; D may correspond to TRBD1 or TRBD2 (5 bases each). In nucleotides, the CDR3 is TGCGCCAGCAGCTACCCTGGGGGCACCGGGGAGCTGTTTTTT. Translated, it gives CASSYPGGTGELFF.